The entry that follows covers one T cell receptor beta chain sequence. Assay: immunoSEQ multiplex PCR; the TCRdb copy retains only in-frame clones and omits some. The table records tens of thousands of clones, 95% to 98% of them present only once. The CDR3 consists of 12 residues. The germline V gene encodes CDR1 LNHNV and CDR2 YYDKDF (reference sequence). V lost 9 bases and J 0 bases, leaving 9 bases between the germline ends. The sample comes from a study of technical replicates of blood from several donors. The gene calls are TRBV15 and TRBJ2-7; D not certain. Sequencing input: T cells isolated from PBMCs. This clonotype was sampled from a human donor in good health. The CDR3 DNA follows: TGTGCCACTTCTACGAACTCCTACGAGCAGTACTTC. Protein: CATSTNSYEQYF.